This T cell receptor beta chain stems from a study of technical replicates of blood from a few donors. Germline V gene data show CDR1 as MNHEY and CDR2 as SVGAGI. This CDR3 region has 13 residues. J lost 2 bases, V lost 2 bases, and 0 bases had no gene match. Clones were read by immunoSEQ multiplex PCR, and TCRdb kept only the in-frame ones, dropping some. The repertoire includes roughly 80,000 clones, around nine tenths of them detected once, and approximately 0.41% sits in the top ten. The rearrangement uses TRBV6-5 and TRBJ2-7, with 7 nucleotides matching TRBD2. The source material was T cells isolated from PBMCs. The receptor's source is a human donor in good health. This chain's CDR3 is CASSYAGAYEQYF. The CDR3 bases are TGTGCCAGCAGTTACGCGGGAGCCTACGAGCAGTACTTC.